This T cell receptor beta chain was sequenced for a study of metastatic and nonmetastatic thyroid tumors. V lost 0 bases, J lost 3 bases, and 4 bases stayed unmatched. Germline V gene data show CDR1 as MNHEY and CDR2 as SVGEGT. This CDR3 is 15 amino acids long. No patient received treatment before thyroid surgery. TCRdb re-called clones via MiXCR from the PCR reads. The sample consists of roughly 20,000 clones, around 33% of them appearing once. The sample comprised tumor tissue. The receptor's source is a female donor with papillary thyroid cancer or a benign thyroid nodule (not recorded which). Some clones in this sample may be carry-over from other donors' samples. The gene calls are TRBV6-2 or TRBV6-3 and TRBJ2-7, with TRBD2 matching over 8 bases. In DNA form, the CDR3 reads TGTGCCAGCAGTTACTCGAGCGGGAGTCACTACGAGCAGTACTTC. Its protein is CASSYSSGSHYEQYF.